This T cell receptor (beta chain) was identified in a study of blood T cell repertoires in COVID-19. Study-level background: T cells, B-cell-depleted T cells, or PBMCs provided the cDNA or gDNA that served as material.

The CDR3 is 15 amino acids. The germline V gene encodes CDR1 WNHNN and CDR2 SYGVQD (reference sequence). V dropped 3 bases and J dropped 2; count of bases not matched to a gene: 5. Participant ages covered roughly 18 to 89 years across 25 or so US areas. Cohort allocation depended upon clinical history that participants reported. For recovered donors of Cohort 3, there were two negative PCRs, clearance, or symptom resolution. Measured with immunoSEQ multiplex PCR; TCRdb has only the in-frame clones, and not every one. Among a few hundred thousand clones listed, around 81% were seen once. The chain couples TRBV10-1 to TRBJ2-3; 7 nucleotides line up with TRBD2. The receptor was derived from a man aged 45-60 years who had recovered from COVID-19. Sequenced input: PBMCs or T cells enriched from blood (not recorded which). The CDR3 region is CASSEGREYTDTQYF. CDR3 sequence (DNA): TGCGCCAGCAGTGAAGGGAGGGAATACACAGATACGCAGTATTTT.